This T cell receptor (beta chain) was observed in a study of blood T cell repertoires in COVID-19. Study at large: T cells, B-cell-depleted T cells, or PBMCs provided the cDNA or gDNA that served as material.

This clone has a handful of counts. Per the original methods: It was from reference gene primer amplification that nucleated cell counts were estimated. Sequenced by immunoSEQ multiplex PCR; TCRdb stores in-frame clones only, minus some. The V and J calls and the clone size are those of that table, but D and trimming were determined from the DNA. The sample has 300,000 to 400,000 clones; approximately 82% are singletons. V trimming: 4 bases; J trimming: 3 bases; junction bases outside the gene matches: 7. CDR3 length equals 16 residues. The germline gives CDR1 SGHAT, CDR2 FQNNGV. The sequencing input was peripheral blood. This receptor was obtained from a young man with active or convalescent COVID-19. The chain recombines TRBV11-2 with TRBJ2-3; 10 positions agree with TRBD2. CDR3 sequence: CASSSEAGGPTDTQYF. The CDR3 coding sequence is TGTGCCAGCAGCTCAGAAGCGGGGGGGCCGACAGATACGCAGTATTTT.